The 14 T cell receptor beta chains below were found in one sample sequenced in a study of blood T cell repertoires in COVID-19 (dated by TCRdb to 2020 to 2022). Libraries were made using the immunoSEQ multiplex PCR assay. Drawn from immuneACCESS, this table holds only the in-frame rearrangements with V and J called that TCRdb kept. Clones are partly lost; checked studies trace under half to an unresolved V gene and leave the rest unexplained. This sample is represented by approximately 310,000 clones; under 90% of them were singletons. Together, the top ten hold approximately 4.7% of the sample. Sequencing input: PBMCs or T cells enriched from blood (not recorded which). The receptor source for this set is a man in his fifties or sixties who had recovered from COVID-19.

This clone was counted a few times. This sequence joins TRBV25-1 and TRBJ2-1; TRBD2 is a possible D gene (5 bases). V was pared by 8 bases and J by 4 bases, with 21 bases between. Germline loops: CDR1 MGHDK, CDR2 SYGVNS. The CDR3 runs 16 residues. In DNA, the CDR3 is TGTGCCAGCGCCTCGGCCACTGGCGGAGGTTACAATGAGCAGTTCTTC. Translated: CASASATGGGYNEQFF.

The chain has TRBV5-6 and TRBJ1-1, with D tentatively TRBD1 (5 bases). In germline, CDR1 is SGHDT, CDR2 YYEEEE. This CDR3 has 17 residues. Trimming cost V 6 bases and J 3 bases, with 24 bases left between them. CDR3 DNA: TGTGCCAGCACCGTCAGGGTATCTGCTAGAGGTGACACTGAAGCTTTCTTT. Its protein is CASTVRVSARGDTEAFF.

This chain links TRBV5-1 with TRBJ2-1; maybe TRBD2 (6 bases). The CDR3 spans 15 residues. V lost 4 bases, J lost 0 bases, and 11 bases lay in between. Germline CDR1 and CDR2: SGHRS and YFSETQ. Written as DNA, the CDR3 is TGCGCCAGCAGCCGGTCTAGCGCCTCCTACAATGAGCAGTTCTTC. As protein: CASSRSSASYNEQFF.

This sequence joins TRBV25-1 and TRBJ1-4, with D possibly matching TRBD1 (5 bases). Germline-derived CDR1 and CDR2 are MGHDK and SYGVNS. Trimming stripped 5 bases from V and 7 bases from J, with 23 bases between. The CDR3 totals 17 residues. The DNA of the CDR3 is TGTGCCAGCAGTACCACGAACTTCAGGGTGGAGAGTGAAAAACTGTTTTTT. This sequence encodes CASSTTNFRVESEKLFF.

The V gene is TRBV5-1, the J gene TRBJ2-7, with a possible D match to TRBD1 (6 bases). CDR1 is SGHRS, CDR2 YFSETQ, per germline. The CDR3 covers 15 residues. V was pared by 0 bases and J by 0 bases, with 10 bases between. In DNA, the CDR3 is TGCGCCAGCAGCTTGGGGACAGCTAGCTCCTACGAGCAGTACTTC. It codes for CASSLGTASSYEQYF.

This rearrangement joins TRBV18 to TRBJ1-5; a possible D gene is TRBD1 (6 bases). The CDR3 spans 15 residues. The V end was cut by 1 base, the J end by 7 bases, with 14 bases between. Germline CDR1 and CDR2: KGHSH and LQKENI. The CDR3 region is CASSPQSGVGQPQHF. In nucleotides, the CDR3 is TGTGCCAGCTCACCACAGTCAGGGGTTGGACAGCCCCAGCATTTT. Using reference TRBV18 and TRBJ1-5 for the parts outside the CDR3, the full variable domain is NAGVMQNPRHLVRRRGQEARLRCSPMKGHSHVYWYRQLPEEGLKFMVYLQKENIIDESGMPKERFSAEFPKEGPSILRIQQVVRGDSAAYFCASSPQSGVGQPQHFGDGTRLSIL.

A few counts support this clone. The genes are TRBV2 and TRBJ1-6; D remains unclear. The CDR3 runs 14 residues. Between the trimmed V and J ends, which lost 0 bases and 7 bases, there was a span of 7 bases. CDR1 and CDR2 (germline): SNHLY, FYNNEI. CDR3 nucleotide sequence: TGTGCCAGCAGTGAAGCTACAGCCAATTCACCCCTCCACTTT. Translated: CASSEATANSPLHF.

This chain joins TRBV28 and TRBJ2-7, with 11 nucleotides matching TRBD2. This CDR3 contains 20 residues. J was trimmed by 3 bases and V by 4 bases; bases with no gene match: 20. Germline values: CDR1 MDHEN, CDR2 SYDVKM. The CDR3 is CASSSPVVSGRAMPFYEQYF. The CDR3, as DNA: TGTGCCAGCAGTTCCCCTGTGGTTAGCGGGAGGGCTATGCCCTTCTACGAGCAGTACTTC.

The chain employs TRBV6-4 and TRBJ2-1; no definite D call. Per the germline V gene, CDR1 is MRHNA and CDR2 is SNTAGT. V was pared by 8 bases and J by 5 bases, with 19 bases between. The CDR3 spans 15 residues. CDR3 DNA sequence: TGTGCCAGCCCTGCTCCGACTCCGCAACACAATGAGCAGTTCTTC. Translation gives CASPAPTPQHNEQFF.

CDR3 protein: CASSKLAGGPNEQFF. The DNA for the CDR3 is TGTGCCAGCAGTAAACTAGCGGGAGGACCCAATGAGCAGTTCTTC. The chain links TRBV6-2 or TRBV6-3 to TRBJ2-1; 12 bases line up with TRBD2. The CDR3 runs 15 residues. The junction had 5 bases not matched to a gene; V was cut back by 5 bases and J by 6 bases. Germline CDR1 is MNHEY and CDR2 is SVGEGT.

The genes are TRBV3-1 (or the pseudogene TRBV3-2) and TRBJ2-1; possible D gene TRBD2, 5 bases. The CDR3 runs to 13 residues. Trimming took off 1 base at V and 15 bases at J, with 16 bases between the two ends. Germline V gene data show CDR1 as LGHDT and CDR2 as YNNKEL (reference sequence). The CDR3 DNA reads TGTGCCAGCAGCCAAGCCCCCGGGGTCATACCGTTCTTC. Translated: CASSQAPGVIPFF.

This clone came up once. The chain uses TRBV7-9 and TRBJ1-4, with 8 bases matching TRBD1. CDR3 size: 17 residues. V shed 2 bases, J shed 7 bases, and the junction held 12 bases outside the gene matches. CDR1 and CDR2 from the germline V gene are SEHNR and FQNEAQ (reference sequence). CDR3 protein: CASSLFRTGPFSEKLFF. The CDR3, as DNA: TGTGCCAGCAGCTTATTCAGGACAGGGCCCTTTTCTGAAAAACTGTTTTTT.

A single count supports this clone. This chain uses TRBV9 with TRBJ2-7; 8 bases align to TRBD2. With 1 base clipped from V and 7 bases from J, the junction kept 7 bases outside the gene matches. The length of the CDR3 is 14 residues. Germline V gives CDR1 SGDLS, CDR2 YYNGEE. Here the CDR3 reads CASSVTSGSGEQYF. DNA for the CDR3: TGTGCCAGCAGCGTAACAAGCGGGAGTGGGGAGCAGTACTTC.

This sequence joins TRBV7-3 and TRBJ2-7; 8 bases agree with TRBD1. V lost 5 bases and J lost 5; bases outside the gene matches: 17. The CDR3 is made up of 17 amino acids. Looked up from germline, CDR1 is SGHTA and CDR2 is FQGTGA. CDR3 in amino acids: CASSPNGAGTGIHEQYF. The CDR3 DNA is TGTGCCAGCAGCCCAAACGGCGCCGGGACAGGCATCCACGAGCAGTACTTC. The complete variable domain, with remaining parts taken from reference TRBV7-3 and TRBJ2-7, reads GAGVSQTPSNKVTEKGKYVELRCDPISGHTALYWYRQSLGQGPEFLIYFQGTGAADDSGLPNDRFFAVRPEGSVSTLKIQRTERGDSAVYLCASSPNGAGTGIHEQYFGPGTRLTVT.